The T cell receptor (beta chain) under discussion was sequenced for a study of T-cell memory formation after mild COVID-19. As for this clonotype: Antigen specificity is unknown.

MiXCR was run by TCRdb on the 5' RACE reads, yielding one entry per CDR3 protein. The sample contains about 260,000 distinct CDR3 sequences, about 17% of which appear only once. The study's findings and limits: Contracting clones, day 15 to 85, had balanced CD4/CD8, and later expanders favored CD4+.

V was pared by 5 bases and J by 0 bases, with 16 bases between. The germline V gene encodes CDR1 LGHDT and CDR2 YNNKEL (reference sequence). This CDR3 contains 16 residues. The sequenced material came from PBMCs or a T cell subset sorted from them (not recorded which). The receptor was isolated from a young man who had mild COVID-19 (a few samples of this study predate the infection). Cell type and time point are not known. This chain connects TRBV3-1 to TRBJ1-2; TRBD1 is a possible D gene (5 bases). DNA of the CDR3: TGTGCCAGCAGCTCAGGGCAGGGTTCCGCTAACTATGGCTACACCTTC. Residues: CASSSGQGSANYGYTF.